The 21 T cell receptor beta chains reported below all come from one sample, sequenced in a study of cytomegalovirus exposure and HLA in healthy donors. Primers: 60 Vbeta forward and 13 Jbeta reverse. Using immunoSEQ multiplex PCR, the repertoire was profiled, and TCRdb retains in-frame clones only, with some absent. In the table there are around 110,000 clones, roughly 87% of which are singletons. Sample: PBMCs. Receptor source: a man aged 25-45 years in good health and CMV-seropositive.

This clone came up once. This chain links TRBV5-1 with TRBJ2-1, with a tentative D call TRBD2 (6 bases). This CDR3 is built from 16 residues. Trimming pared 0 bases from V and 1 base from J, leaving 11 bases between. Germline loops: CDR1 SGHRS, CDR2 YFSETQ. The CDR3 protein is CASSLAPGESYNEQFF. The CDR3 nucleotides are TGCGCCAGCAGCTTGGCCCCGGGGGAATCCTACAATGAGCAGTTCTTC.

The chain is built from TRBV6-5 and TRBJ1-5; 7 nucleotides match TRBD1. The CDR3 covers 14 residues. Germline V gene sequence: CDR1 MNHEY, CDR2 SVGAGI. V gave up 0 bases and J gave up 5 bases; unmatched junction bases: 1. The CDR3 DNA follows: TGTGCCAGCAGTTACTCAGGGGGCGATCAGCCCCAGCATTTT. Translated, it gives CASSYSGGDQPQHF.

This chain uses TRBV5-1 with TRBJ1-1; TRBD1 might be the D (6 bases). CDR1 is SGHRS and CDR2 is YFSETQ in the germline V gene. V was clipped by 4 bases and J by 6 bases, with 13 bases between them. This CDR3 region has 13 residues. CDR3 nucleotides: TGCGCCAGCAGCCTTCTAGGACAGCCTGAAGCTTTCTTT. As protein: CASSLLGQPEAFF.

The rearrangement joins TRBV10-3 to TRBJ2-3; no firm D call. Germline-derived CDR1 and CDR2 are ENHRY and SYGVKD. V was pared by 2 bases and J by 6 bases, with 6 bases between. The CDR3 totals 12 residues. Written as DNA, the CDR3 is TGTGCCATCAGTGAGGGCAGGGATACGCAGTATTTT. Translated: CAISEGRDTQYF.

The CDR3 region is CASSFGQGRYQPQHF. The CDR3 DNA reads TGTGCCAGCAGCTTCGGACAGGGGCGATATCAGCCCCAGCATTTT. The chain carries TRBV7-2 and TRBJ1-5; TRBD1 agrees at 9 bases. Germline V lookup: CDR1 SGHTA, CDR2 FQGNSA. With V trimmed by 3 bases and J by 5 bases, 5 bases remained unmatched. CDR3 size: 15 residues.

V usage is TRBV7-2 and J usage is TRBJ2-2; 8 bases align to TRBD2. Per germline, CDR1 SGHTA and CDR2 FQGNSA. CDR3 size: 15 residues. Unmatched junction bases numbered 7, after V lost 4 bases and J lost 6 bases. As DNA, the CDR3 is TGTGCCAGCAGCTCCACCGGGGGGGGCCCCGGGGAGCTGTTTTTT. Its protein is CASSSTGGGPGELFF.

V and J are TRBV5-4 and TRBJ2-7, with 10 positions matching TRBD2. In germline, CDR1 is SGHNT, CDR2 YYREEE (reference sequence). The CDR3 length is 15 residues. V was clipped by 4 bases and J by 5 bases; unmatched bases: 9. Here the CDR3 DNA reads TGTGCCAGCAGCAAGTACACTAGCGGGGTTGACGAGCAGTACTTC. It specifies CASSKYTSGVDEQYF.

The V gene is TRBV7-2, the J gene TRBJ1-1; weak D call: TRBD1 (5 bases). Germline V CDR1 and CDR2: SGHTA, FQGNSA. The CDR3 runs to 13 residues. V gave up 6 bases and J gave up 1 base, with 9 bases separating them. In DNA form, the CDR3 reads TGTGCCAGCAGGGTACAGGCGAACACTGAAGCTTTCTTT. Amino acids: CASRVQANTEAFF.

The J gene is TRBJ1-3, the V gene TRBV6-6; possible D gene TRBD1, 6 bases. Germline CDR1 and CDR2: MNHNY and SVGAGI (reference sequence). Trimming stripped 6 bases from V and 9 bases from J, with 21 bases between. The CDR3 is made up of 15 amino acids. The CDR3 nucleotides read TGTGCCAGCAGCGAAGGCGGGGGGCGCAGTAGCACCATATATTTT. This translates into CASSEGGGRSSTIYF.

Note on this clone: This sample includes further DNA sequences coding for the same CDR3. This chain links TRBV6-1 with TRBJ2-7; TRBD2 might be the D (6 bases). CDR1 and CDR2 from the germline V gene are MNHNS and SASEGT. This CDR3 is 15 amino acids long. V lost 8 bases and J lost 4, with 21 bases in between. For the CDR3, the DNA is TGTGCCAGCTCTCTTCAGAGTGGGGAGGTTTACGAGCAGTACTTC. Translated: CASSLQSGEVYEQYF.

In DNA form, the CDR3 reads TGTGCCTGGGGGAGGTCTGGCGAGCAGTACTTC. Translated: CAWGRSGEQYF. This chain links TRBV30 with TRBJ2-7, with a weak D call TRBD2 (6 bases). CDR1 and CDR2 from the germline V gene are GTSNPN and SVGIG (reference sequence). V lost 5 bases and J lost 6, with 11 bases in between. CDR3 size: 11 residues.

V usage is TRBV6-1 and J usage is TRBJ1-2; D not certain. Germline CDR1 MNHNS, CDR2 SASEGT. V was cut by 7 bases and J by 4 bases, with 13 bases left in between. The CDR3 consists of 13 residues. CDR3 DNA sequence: TGTGCCAGCAACCCGAGAGCTGTCTATGGCTACACCTTC. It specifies CASNPRAVYGYTF.

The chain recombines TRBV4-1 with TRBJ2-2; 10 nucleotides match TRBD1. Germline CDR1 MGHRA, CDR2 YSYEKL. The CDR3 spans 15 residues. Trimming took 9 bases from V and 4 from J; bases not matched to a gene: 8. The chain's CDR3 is CASETGTGVTGELFF. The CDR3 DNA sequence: TGCGCCAGTGAAACCGGGACAGGGGTCACCGGGGAGCTGTTTTTT.

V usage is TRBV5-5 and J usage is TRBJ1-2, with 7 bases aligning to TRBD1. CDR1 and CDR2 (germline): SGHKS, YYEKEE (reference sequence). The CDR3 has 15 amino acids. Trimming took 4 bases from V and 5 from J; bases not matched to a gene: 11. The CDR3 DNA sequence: TGTGCCAGCAGCCCATGGAGGGACAGTATTTATGGCTACACCTTC. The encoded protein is CASSPWRDSIYGYTF.

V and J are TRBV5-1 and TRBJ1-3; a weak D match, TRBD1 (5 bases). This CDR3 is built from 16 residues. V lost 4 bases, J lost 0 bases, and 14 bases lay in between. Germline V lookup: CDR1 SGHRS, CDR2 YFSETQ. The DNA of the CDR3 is TGCGCCAGCAGCACGGGACTGTTAAACTCTGGAAACACCATATATTTT. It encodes CASSTGLLNSGNTIYF.

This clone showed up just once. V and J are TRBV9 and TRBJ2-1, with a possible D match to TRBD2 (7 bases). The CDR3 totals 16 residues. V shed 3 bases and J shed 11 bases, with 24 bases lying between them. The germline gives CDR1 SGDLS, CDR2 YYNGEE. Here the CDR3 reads CASSALEAGALRKQFF. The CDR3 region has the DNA TGTGCCAGCAGCGCCCTAGAGGCGGGGGCCCTGAGGAAGCAGTTCTTC.

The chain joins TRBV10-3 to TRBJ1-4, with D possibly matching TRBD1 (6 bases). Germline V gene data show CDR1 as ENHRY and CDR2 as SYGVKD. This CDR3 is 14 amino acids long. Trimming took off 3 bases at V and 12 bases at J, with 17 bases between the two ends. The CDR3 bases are TGTGCCATCAGTGATCAGGGGCCCTCGGTTGAACTGTTTTTT. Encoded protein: CAISDQGPSVELFF.

As DNA, the CDR3 is TGTGCCAGCTACACAGGGGCCACTGAAGCTTTCTTT. Translated, it gives CASYTGATEAFF. The chain carries TRBV10-3 and TRBJ1-1; 7 bases are a match to TRBD1. Germline CDR1 is ENHRY and CDR2 is SYGVKD. The junction had 6 bases not matched to a gene; V was cut back by 10 bases and J by 4 bases. This CDR3 has 12 amino acids.

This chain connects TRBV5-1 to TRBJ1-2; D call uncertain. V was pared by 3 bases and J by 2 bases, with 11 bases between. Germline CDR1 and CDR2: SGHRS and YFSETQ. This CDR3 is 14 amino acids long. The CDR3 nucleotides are TGCGCCAGCAGCTCGGGATCCAAGAACTATGGCTACACCTTC. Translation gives CASSSGSKNYGYTF. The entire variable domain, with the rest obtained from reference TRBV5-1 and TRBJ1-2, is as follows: KAGVTQTPRYLIKTRGQQVTLSCSPISGHRSVSWYQQTPGQGLQFLFEYFSETQRNKGNFPGRFSGRQFSNSRSEMNVSTLELGDSALYLCASSSGSKNYGYTFGSGTRLTVV.

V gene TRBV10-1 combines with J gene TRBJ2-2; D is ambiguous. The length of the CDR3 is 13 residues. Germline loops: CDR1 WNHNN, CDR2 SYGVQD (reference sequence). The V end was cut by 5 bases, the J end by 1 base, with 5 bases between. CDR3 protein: CASSPGNTGELFF. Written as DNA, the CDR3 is TGCGCCAGCAGTCCAGGGAACACCGGGGAGCTGTTTTTT.

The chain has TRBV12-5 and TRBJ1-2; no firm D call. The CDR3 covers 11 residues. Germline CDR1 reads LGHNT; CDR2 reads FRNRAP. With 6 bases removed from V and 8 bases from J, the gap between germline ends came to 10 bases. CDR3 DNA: TGTGCTAGTGGAACTTCGGGAGGCTACACCTTC. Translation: CASGTSGGYTF.